The clone carrying this T cell receptor beta chain was observed many times. With V trimmed by 5 bases and J by 5 bases, 9 bases remained unmatched. The CDR3 contains 15 residues. Germline V CDR1 and CDR2: MNHEY, SMNVEV (reference sequence). The record originates from a study of neurological immune-mediated disorders. Time point here: longitudinal time-point 1 (baseline). For the unsorted libraries, 2 million PBMCs stored at -80 C served as input. Synthesis of cDNA was carried out by template-switch 5'RACE. The reaction used 10-nucleotide random UMIs. The output of every sequencing run, over 200 million TCR-beta sequences, came from 15-18 subjects. One entry per CDR3 protein, called by TCRdb with MiXCR from the 5' RACE reads. The sample yields 55,000 to 75,000 distinct CDR3 sequences, roughly 15% seen once.

The specimen was PBMCs. The sequence was collected from a female donor with HTLV-1-associated myelopathy (HAM/TSP). The chain joins TRBV27 to TRBJ1-2; 9 bases map to TRBD1. In DNA form, the CDR3 reads TGTGCCAGCAGTACTAACAGGGGGCGCAATTATGGCTACACCTTC. Amino acids: CASSTNRGRNYGYTF.